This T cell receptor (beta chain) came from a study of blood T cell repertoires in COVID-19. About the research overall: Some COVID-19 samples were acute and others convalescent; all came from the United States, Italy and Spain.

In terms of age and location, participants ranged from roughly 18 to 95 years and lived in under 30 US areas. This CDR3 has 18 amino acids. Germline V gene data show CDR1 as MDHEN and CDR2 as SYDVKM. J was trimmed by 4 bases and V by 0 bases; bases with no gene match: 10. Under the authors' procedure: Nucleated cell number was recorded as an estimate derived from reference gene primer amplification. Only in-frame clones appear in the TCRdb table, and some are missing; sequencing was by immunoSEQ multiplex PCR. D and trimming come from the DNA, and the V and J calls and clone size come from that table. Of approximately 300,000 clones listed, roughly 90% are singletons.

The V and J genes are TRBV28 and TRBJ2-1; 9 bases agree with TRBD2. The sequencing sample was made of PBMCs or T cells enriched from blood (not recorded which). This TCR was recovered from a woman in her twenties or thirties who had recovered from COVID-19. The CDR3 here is CASSLWAGGPGSYNEQFF. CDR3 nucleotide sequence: TGTGCCAGCAGTTTATGGGCGGGAGGGCCAGGCTCTTACAATGAGCAGTTCTTC. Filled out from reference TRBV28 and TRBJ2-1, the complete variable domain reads DVKVTQSSRYLVKRTGEKVFLECVQDMDHENMFWYRQDPGLGLRLIYFSYDVKMKEKGDIPEGYSVSREKKERFSLILESASTNQTSMYLCASSLWAGGPGSYNEQFFGPGTRLTVL.